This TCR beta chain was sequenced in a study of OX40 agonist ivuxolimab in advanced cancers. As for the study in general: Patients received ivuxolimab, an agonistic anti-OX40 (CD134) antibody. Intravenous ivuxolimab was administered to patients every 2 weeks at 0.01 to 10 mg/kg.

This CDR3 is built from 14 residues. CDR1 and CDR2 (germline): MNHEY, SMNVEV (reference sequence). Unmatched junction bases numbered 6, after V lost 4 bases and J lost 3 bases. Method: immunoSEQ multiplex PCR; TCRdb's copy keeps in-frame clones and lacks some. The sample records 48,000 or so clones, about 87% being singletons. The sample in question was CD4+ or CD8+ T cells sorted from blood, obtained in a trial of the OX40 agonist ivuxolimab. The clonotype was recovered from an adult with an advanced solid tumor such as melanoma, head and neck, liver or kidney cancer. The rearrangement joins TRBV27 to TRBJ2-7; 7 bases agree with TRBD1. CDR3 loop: CASSSLQGIYEQYF. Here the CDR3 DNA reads TGTGCCAGCAGTTCCCTACAGGGGATCTACGAGCAGTACTTC.